This entry concerns a single T cell receptor (beta chain). Its antigen is not identified. The data belong to a study of shared clonotypes between healthy human individuals. Unmatched junction bases numbered 13, after V lost 5 bases and J lost 4 bases. The CDR3 runs 16 residues. Germline V gene data show CDR1 as SGHTA and CDR2 as FQGTGA. The study's findings and limits: The sampled material consisted only of blood, and tissue repertoires are likely to differ. It was expected that sequencing depth would affect clonotype sharing among donors.

Sequencing used immunoSEQ multiplex PCR; TCRdb keeps in-frame clones, though not all of them. The sample gives about 2.4 million clones, roughly 92% of which show up once; over 0.12% is in the top ten. V is TRBV7-3 and J is TRBJ1-2, with 7 bases fitting TRBD1. This TCR was sampled from a young man in good health. Sequenced material: naive CD4+ T cells sorted from blood. Subset noted: CD45RA+ positively selected. The CDR3 region is CASSPDPTGASYGYTF. CDR3 nucleotide sequence: TGTGCCAGCAGCCCAGACCCCACAGGGGCCTCCTATGGCTACACCTTC.